This entry concerns a single T cell receptor (beta chain). Its matching antigen is unknown. Some clones are missing from TCRdb's copy, which holds only in-frame ones; the method was immunoSEQ multiplex PCR. The table lists about 38,000 clones, approximately 86% of them singletons. This CDR3 region has 15 residues. The V gene's germline CDR1 is SGHKS and CDR2 YYEKEE (reference sequence). With V trimmed by 4 bases and J by 4 bases, 9 bases remained unmatched. This sample is drawn from a study of radiotherapy plus CTLA-4 blockade in lung cancer. Findings and caveats of the study: Some TCR clones had been derived from tumors. These clones expanded in peripheral blood after radiotherapy plus ipilimumab. Reported findings show early blood T cell clone dynamics, with interferon-beta, best predicted response.

Focal radiation plus CTLA-4 blockade with ipilimumab was administered to patients who had chemo-refractory metastatic non-small-cell lung cancer. Material: peripheral blood, obtained from a patient treated with radiotherapy plus ipilimumab. The sequence derives from a human donor with non-small cell lung cancer whose response to radiotherapy plus ipilimumab could not be evaluated. The chain employs TRBV5-5 and TRBJ2-3, with 7 bases identical to TRBD2. The CDR3 DNA sequence: TGTGCCAGCAGCCGGGGGGAACTAGGGGCAGATACGCAGTATTTT. It yields the protein CASSRGELGADTQYF. Full variable domain (remainder filled in from reference TRBV5-5 and TRBJ2-3): DAGVTQSPTHLIKTRGQQVTLRCSPISGHKSVSWYQQVLGQGPQFIFQYYEKEERGRGNFPDRFSARQFPNYSSELNVNALLLGDSALYLCASSRGELGADTQYFGPGTRLTVL.